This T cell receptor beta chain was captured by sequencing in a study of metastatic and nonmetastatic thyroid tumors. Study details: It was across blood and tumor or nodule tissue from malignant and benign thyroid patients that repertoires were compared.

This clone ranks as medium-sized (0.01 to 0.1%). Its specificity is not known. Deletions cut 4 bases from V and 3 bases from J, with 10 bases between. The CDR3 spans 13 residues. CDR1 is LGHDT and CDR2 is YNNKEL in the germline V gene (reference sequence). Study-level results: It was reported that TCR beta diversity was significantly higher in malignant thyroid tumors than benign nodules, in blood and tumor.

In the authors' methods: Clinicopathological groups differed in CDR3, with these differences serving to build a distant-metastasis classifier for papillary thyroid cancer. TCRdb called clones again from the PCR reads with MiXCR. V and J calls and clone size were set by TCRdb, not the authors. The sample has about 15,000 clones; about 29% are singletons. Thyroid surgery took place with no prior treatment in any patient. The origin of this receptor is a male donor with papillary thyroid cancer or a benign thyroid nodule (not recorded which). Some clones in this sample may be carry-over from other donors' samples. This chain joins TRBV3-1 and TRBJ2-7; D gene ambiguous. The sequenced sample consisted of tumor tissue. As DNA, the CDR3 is TGTGCCAGCAGCCCTATCTGGGGCTACGAGCAGTACTTC. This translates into CASSPIWGYEQYF.